This TCR beta chain was recovered during a study of blood T cell repertoires in COVID-19. About the study: COVID-19 samples, acute and convalescent, were from the United States, Italy and Spain. From T cells, B-cell-depleted T cells, or PBMCs came the material, which was cDNA or gDNA.

The germline V gene has CDR1 MNHEY and CDR2 SVGAGI. This CDR3 is 15 amino acids long. The V and J ends lost 5 bases and 4 bases, in that order; junction bases with no gene match: 7. Authors' processing steps: How many nucleated cells were present was estimated from reference gene primer amplification. Method: immunoSEQ multiplex PCR; TCRdb's copy keeps in-frame clones and lacks some. That table supplies the V and J calls and clone size; D and trimming were determined from the DNA. The sample holds roughly 30,000 clones, around 92% seen once. Sequenced: peripheral blood. V and J are TRBV6-5 and TRBJ2-2, with 7 bases fitting TRBD2. The receptor's source is a human donor in a cohort sampled during active COVID-19. This chain's CDR3 is CASSPRLARTGELFF. CDR3 DNA: TGTGCCAGCAGTCCTAGACTAGCCCGCACCGGGGAGCTGTTTTTT.